This TCR beta chain was sequenced in a study of blood T cells in healthy people across ages (dated by TCRdb to the mid-2010s). About the study as a whole: In model experiments, roughly one uniquely barcoded TCR beta cDNA molecule per two T cells was captured by template switching. Using the same blood draw, the study looked at two additional independent replicas of 1 million unique cDNA reads for two donors, one aged 18 to 30 and the other aged 80 or older. The study measured age-related changes in TCR beta repertoire diversity using deep sequencing normalized with unique cDNA molecular identifiers. Four age groups were formed from the donors: young (average roughly 15 years), middle-aged (around 37), aged (62) and long-lived (roughly 88). Donors of different ages were randomly distributed across sequencing lanes to avoid experimental bias. What the study reported, not specific to this receptor: Total diversity estimates from one million sequenced T cells were considered lower bounds and underestimates. Because profiling used bulk unsorted PBMCs, naive and antigen-experienced compartments could not be compared conclusively. Observed TCR beta diversity correlated strongly with the percentage of naive T cells measured by flow cytometry. Donor CMV infection status was unknown, potentially confounding age-related changes in expanded clonotypes. As age increased, observed TCR beta diversity per million T cells dropped in a roughly linear way, and a significant reduction was already evident by age 40. Compared with the aged group, more naive CD4+ T cells, fewer expanded clones and increased TCR diversity were shown by the long-lived group, suggesting age selection.

The approximately 41 donors, aged about 6 to 95 years, were systemically healthy Caucasian individuals from Russia. Ten milliliters of peripheral blood were collected from each donor into EDTA-treated Vacutainer tubes. Ficoll-Paque density-gradient centrifugation was used to isolate PBMCs, with at least 7 million per sample. Total RNA, at least 6 micrograms per sample, was extracted from PBMCs with Trizol reagent. The percentages of naive CD45RAhigh/CD27high T cells were determined by flow cytometry on a PBMC aliquot from every donor. Library construction relied on 5' RACE. Sequencing was performed on an Illumina HiSeq 2500. A second PCR of roughly 7 to 11 cycles was run with a J-beta primer mix and a sample-barcoded 5' primer. A unique molecular identifier was introduced onto each TCR beta cDNA molecule by a template-switch 5' adaptor carrying 12 random nucleotides. Each sample yielded at least 2.5 million CDR3-containing paired-end reads. First-strand cDNA was synthesized from all RNA with the Mint cDNA synthesis kit, primed by a TRBC-specific oligonucleotide. All cDNA was treated with uracil-DNA glycosylase and then went through a first 18-cycle PCR with the universal primers M1SS and BC2_uni_R. The authors' analysis ran thus. For normalization, 1 million high-quality reads were randomly selected from each sample, with every read carrying a distinct molecular identifier. Reads sharing molecular identifiers were discarded rather than binned into consensus sequences. MiTCR, run with a Q25 quality threshold and the strictest error-elimination algorithm, handled CDR3 identification, clonotype clustering and error correction. A nonparametric unseen species model with Euler transformation was used to estimate lower-bound total TCR beta diversity. TCRdb's own reprocessing of the public reads used fastp at Q25 and MiXCR and kept productive beta chains. Here each entry gathers all rows of one CDR3 protein and keeps the most common genes and DNA. Here the V and J calls rest on TCRdb's processing, not on the authors' analysis. This sample holds around 970,000 distinct CDR3 sequences; roughly 50% were observed only once. The ten largest clones represent roughly a fifth of the sample.

The sample holds a few counts of this clonotype. Its antigen remains unidentified. The sample holds no much larger clone one base away, and base qualities are not on file. The germline V gene (reference sequence) specifies SEHNR as CDR1 and FQNEAQ as CDR2. From the cysteine through the phenylalanine, the CDR3 covers 14 amino acids. The retained sequence is limited to the CDR3, 42 bases, with the frame set at the first base. V is cut back by 0 bases and J by 9 bases, with 7 bases in the junction unmatched. The source material was blood. This chain joins TRBV7-9 to TRBJ2-5, with 7 bases matching TRBD2. The sequence was collected from a woman aged 60 to 75 in good health. The CDR3 region reads CASSLASDAGAQYF. The DNA is TGTGCCAGCAGCTTAGCGTCGGACGCGGGGGCCCAGTACTTC.